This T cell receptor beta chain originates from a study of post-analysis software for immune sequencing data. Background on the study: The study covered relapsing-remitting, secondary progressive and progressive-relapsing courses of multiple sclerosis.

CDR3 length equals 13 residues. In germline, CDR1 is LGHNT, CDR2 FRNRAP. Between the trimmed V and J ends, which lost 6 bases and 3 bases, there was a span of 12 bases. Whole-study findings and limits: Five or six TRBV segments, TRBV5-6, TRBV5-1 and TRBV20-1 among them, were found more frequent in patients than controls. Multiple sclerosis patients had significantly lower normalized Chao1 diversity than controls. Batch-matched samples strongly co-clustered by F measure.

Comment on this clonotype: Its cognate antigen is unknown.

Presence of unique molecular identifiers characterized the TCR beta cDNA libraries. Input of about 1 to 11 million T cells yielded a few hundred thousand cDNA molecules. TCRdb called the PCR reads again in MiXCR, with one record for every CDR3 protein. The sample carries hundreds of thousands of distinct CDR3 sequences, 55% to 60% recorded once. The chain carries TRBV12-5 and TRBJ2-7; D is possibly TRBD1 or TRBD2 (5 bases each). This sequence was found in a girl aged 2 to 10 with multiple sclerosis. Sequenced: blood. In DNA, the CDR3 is TGTGCTAGTGGCCAGGGACGGGTCTACGAGCAGTACTTC. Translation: CASGQGRVYEQYF.